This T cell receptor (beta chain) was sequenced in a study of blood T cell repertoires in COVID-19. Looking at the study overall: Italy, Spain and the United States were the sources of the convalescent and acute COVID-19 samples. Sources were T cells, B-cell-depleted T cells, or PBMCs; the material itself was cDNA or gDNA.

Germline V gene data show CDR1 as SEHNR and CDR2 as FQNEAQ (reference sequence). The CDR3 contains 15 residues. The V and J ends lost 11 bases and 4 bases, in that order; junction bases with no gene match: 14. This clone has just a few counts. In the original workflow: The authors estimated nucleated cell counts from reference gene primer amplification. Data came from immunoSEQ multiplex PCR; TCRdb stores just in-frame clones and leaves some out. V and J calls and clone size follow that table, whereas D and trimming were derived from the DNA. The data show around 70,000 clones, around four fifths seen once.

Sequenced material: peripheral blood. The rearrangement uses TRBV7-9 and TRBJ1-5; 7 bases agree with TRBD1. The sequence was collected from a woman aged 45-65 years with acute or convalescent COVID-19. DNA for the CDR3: TGTGCCGGACGCCAGCTTCGACAGGGTAATCAGCCCCAGCATTTT. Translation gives CAGRQLRQGNQPQHF.